The 23 T cell receptor beta chains in this list originate from one sample, sequenced in a study of identical twins. TCRdb recomputed calls from the 5' RACE reads with MiXCR, one row per CDR3 protein. The repertoire holds under 450,000 distinct CDR3 sequences, 18% seen once, with around 10% in the top ten. Sequenced: naive T cells sorted from blood. The source of these receptors is a man aged 45 to 65 in good health.

This clonotype was observed a handful of times. The chain combines TRBV29-1 with TRBJ1-1; D unclear. V was clipped by 7 bases and J by 1 base, with 16 bases between them. This CDR3 is built from 14 residues. The V gene's germline CDR1 is SQVTM and CDR2 ANQGSEA. The CDR3 is CSAGTSIENTEAFF. The CDR3 coding sequence is TGCAGCGCCGGTACCTCAATTGAGAACACTGAAGCTTTCTTT.

V usage is TRBV20-1 and J usage is TRBJ2-7; TRBD2 aligns across 8 bases. Per germline, CDR1 DFQATT and CDR2 SNEGSKA (reference sequence). Trimming took 1 base from V and 2 from J; bases not matched to a gene: 7. The length of the CDR3 is 15 residues. CDR3 in amino acids: CSARVTGLGPYEQYF. DNA for the CDR3: TGCAGTGCTAGAGTAACGGGACTAGGTCCCTACGAGCAGTACTTC.

This clonotype was counted a few times. The J gene is TRBJ1-1, the V gene TRBV27, with D maybe TRBD1 (5 bases). This CDR3 comprises 15 residues. The ends were cut back, 5 bases at V and 5 bases at J, with 18 bases in the middle. Looked up from germline, CDR1 is MNHEY and CDR2 is SMNVEV (reference sequence). Written as DNA, the CDR3 is TGTGCCAGCAGTGACGGATGGGGGGGGGGTACTGAAGCTTTCTTT. Translation gives CASSDGWGGGTEAFF.

This clonotype appeared a few times. The chain is built from TRBV20-1 and TRBJ2-2; 10 bases are a match to TRBD1. With V trimmed by 0 bases and J by 0 bases, 7 bases remained unmatched. The germline gives CDR1 DFQATT, CDR2 SNEGSKA (reference sequence). The length of the CDR3 is 18 residues. The CDR3 coding sequence is TGCAGTGCTAGAGATTTGACAGGGGGCGCGGCGAACACCGGGGAGCTGTTTTTT. Translation gives CSARDLTGGAANTGELFF.

This clonotype has more than one count but fewer than ten. The chain links TRBV20-1 to TRBJ1-2; 7 positions agree with TRBD1. Unmatched junction bases numbered 5, after V lost 0 bases and J lost 4 bases. There are 14 residues in the CDR3. The germline CDR1 and CDR2 sequences are DFQATT and SNEGSKA (reference sequence). CDR3 sequence (DNA): TGCAGTGCTAGAGACAGGGGGGTTGTCTATGGCTACACCTTC. This encodes CSARDRGVVYGYTF.

This clonotype appeared many times. The chain joins TRBV5-1 to TRBJ2-3, with 9 bases fitting TRBD2. The J segment lost 5 bases and the V segment lost 4 bases, leaving 11 bases of the junction unmatched. The CDR3 runs to 16 residues. Germline assignment: CDR1 SGHRS and CDR2 YFSETQ. The CDR3, as DNA: TGCGCCAGCAGCGTAGAGACTAGCGGTCCTGGAGATACGCAGTATTTT. Translated, it gives CASSVETSGPGDTQYF.

The genes are TRBV7-9 and TRBJ2-3; 10 bases line up with TRBD1. The junction had 7 bases not matched to a gene; V was cut back by 6 bases and J by 7 bases. The V gene's germline CDR1 is SEHNR and CDR2 FQNEAQ (reference sequence). CDR3 length: 14 amino acids. CDR3 DNA sequence: TGTGCCAGCAGACCTGGACAGGGGGGGCATACGCAGTATTTT. Residues: CASRPGQGGHTQYF.

This clonotype was seen more than once but under ten times. The chain uses TRBV20-1 and TRBJ2-1; maybe TRBD2 (6 bases). V was pared by 1 base and J by 5 bases, with 9 bases between. CDR1 DFQATT and CDR2 SNEGSKA come from the germline V gene (reference sequence). The CDR3 spans 13 residues. CDR3 region: CSARVSGNNEQFF. The CDR3 DNA reads TGCAGTGCTAGAGTTAGCGGCAACAATGAGCAGTTCTTC.

This clonotype was found a few times. The CDR3 reads CASSFQRMQPIQPQHF. The CDR3 nucleotides are TGTGCCAGCAGTTTCCAGCGTATGCAGCCGATTCAGCCCCAGCATTTT. The J gene is TRBJ1-5, the V gene TRBV12-3 or TRBV12-4; the D is unclear. The CDR3 spans 16 residues. V shed 3 bases and J shed 6 bases, with 18 bases lying between them.

The chain is built from TRBV7-3 and TRBJ2-3; the D is unclear. Looked up from germline, CDR1 is SGHTA and CDR2 is FQGTGA. Between the trimmed V and J ends, which lost 0 bases and 2 bases, there was a span of 12 bases. This CDR3 comprises 16 residues. The CDR3 protein is CASSLTKSVSTDTQYF. CDR3 sequence (DNA): TGTGCCAGCAGCTTAACGAAGTCAGTATCCACAGATACGCAGTATTTT.

This clonotype was seen ten or more times. The gene calls are TRBV20-1 and TRBJ2-7; the D gene is possibly TRBD1 (6 bases). V lost 6 bases and J 5 bases, leaving 14 bases between the germline ends. Germline values: CDR1 DFQATT, CDR2 SNEGSKA (reference sequence). The CDR3 contains 12 residues. The CDR3 protein is CSASSQGNEQYF. CDR3 coding DNA: TGCAGTGCCTCGAGCCAGGGGAACGAGCAGTACTTC.

This clonotype was detected only a few times. The V and J genes are TRBV4-2 and TRBJ1-2; D gene uncertain. This CDR3 contains 14 residues. The germline CDR1 and CDR2 sequences are LGHNA and YNFKEQ. Trimming removed 0 bases from V and 1 base from J, with 6 bases in between. In nucleotides, the CDR3 is TGTGCCAGCAGCCAAGATATGGTTAACTATGGCTACACCTTC. Translation gives CASSQDMVNYGYTF.

This clonotype was seen a few times. The chain joins TRBV6-5 to TRBJ1-1; D gene ambiguous. The CDR3 is made up of 15 amino acids. Trimming took 2 bases from V and 0 from J, leaving 10 bases between them. The V gene's germline CDR1 is MNHEY and CDR2 SVGAGI. The CDR3 is CASSYVTQMNTEAFF. CDR3 nucleotides: TGTGCCAGCAGTTACGTGACACAGATGAACACTGAAGCTTTCTTT.

Only a few counts were recorded for this clonotype. The chain recombines TRBV20-1 with TRBJ2-1; 10 positions agree with TRBD2. The CDR3 has 13 amino acids. Germline V gene sequence: CDR1 DFQATT, CDR2 SNEGSKA (reference sequence). The V segment lost 6 bases and the J segment 9 bases; nucleotides outside the gene matches: 8. The CDR3 coding sequence is TGCAGTGCCTTGGGGCTAGCGGGGGTTGAGCAGTTCTTC. Protein sequence: CSALGLAGVEQFF.

The rearrangement links TRBV29-1 to TRBJ2-7; D remains ambiguous. V was shortened by 6 bases and J by 0 bases, with 15 bases between the two germline ends. CDR3 length equals 14 residues. CDR1 SQVTM and CDR2 ANQGSEA come from the germline V gene. This CDR3 is CSVKEGQFSYEQYF. CDR3 nucleotide sequence: TGCAGCGTAAAAGAAGGGCAATTCTCCTACGAGCAGTACTTC.

This chain links TRBV27 with TRBJ2-7, with D maybe TRBD2 (6 bases). The CDR3 loop spans 13 amino acids. The germline gives CDR1 MNHEY, CDR2 SMNVEV (reference sequence). The V end lost 8 bases, the J end lost 5 bases, and 16 bases lay between the germline ends. In DNA form, the CDR3 reads TGTGCCAGCTGGGGTCGGGGGTTCCACGAGCAGTACTTC. Translating gives CASWGRGFHEQYF.

V usage is TRBV4-3 and J usage is TRBJ2-5; D remains ambiguous. CDR1 and CDR2 (germline): LGHNA, YSLEER. The CDR3 has 14 residues. The V end was cut by 0 bases, the J end by 6 bases, with 11 bases between. CDR3 protein: CASSQDHGRKTQYF. The CDR3 DNA sequence: TGCGCCAGCAGCCAAGATCACGGCAGAAAGACCCAGTACTTC.

The chain couples TRBV29-1 to TRBJ1-5; D not certain. Germline V gene sequence: CDR1 SQVTM, CDR2 ANQGSEA. V was clipped by 6 bases and J by 0 bases, with 9 bases between them. The CDR3 has 13 amino acids. CDR3 sequence: CSVWENSNQPQHF. In nucleotides, the CDR3 is TGCAGCGTGTGGGAGAATAGCAATCAGCCCCAGCATTTT.

The chain carries TRBV7-6 and TRBJ2-7; no clear D. The V end lost 4 bases, the J end lost 4 bases, and 17 bases lay between the germline ends. Germline CDR1 and CDR2: SGHVS and FNYEAQ. The CDR3 is 15 residues long. The CDR3 coding sequence is TGTGCCAGCAGCTCAGGACGGAACTTTGATTACGAGCAGTACTTC. It is translated as CASSSGRNFDYEQYF.

This clonotype was seen more than once but under ten times. The J gene is TRBJ1-5, the V gene TRBV7-2; 7 bases line up with TRBD1. V gave up 4 bases and J gave up 2 bases; unmatched junction bases: 2. CDR3 length: 14 residues. Germline values: CDR1 SGHTA, CDR2 FQGNSA. CDR3 DNA sequence: TGTGCCAGCAGCTCCAGGGGGGGCAATCAGCCCCAGCATTTT. Translating gives CASSSRGGNQPQHF. The variable domain in full, with the rest retrieved from reference TRBV7-2 and TRBJ1-5, is GAGVSQSPSNKVTEKGKDVELRCDPISGHTALYWYRQSLGQGLEFLIYFQGNSAPDKSGLPSDRFSAERTGGSVSTLTIQRTQQEDSAVYLCASSSRGGNQPQHFGDGTRLSIL.

This chain uses TRBV28 with TRBJ1-5; 7 nucleotides match TRBD1. Trimming removed 6 bases from V and 3 bases from J; junction bases left unmatched: 20. Germline CDR1 and CDR2: MDHEN and SYDVKM. The CDR3 consists of 19 residues. CDR3 DNA sequence: TGTGCCAGCAGCAACATCAGGGGGGTGAAGATGGTGGTCAATCAGCCCCAGCATTTT. Its translation is CASSNIRGVKMVVNQPQHF.

This clonotype occurred many times. J is TRBJ2-3 and V is TRBV7-9; the match to TRBD2 covers 7 bases. In germline, CDR1 is SEHNR, CDR2 FQNEAQ (reference sequence). J lost 7 bases, V lost 6 bases, and 13 bases had no gene match. The CDR3 is 15 residues long. The CDR3 nucleotides read TGTGCCAGCAGTCCAGCGGGGAGGGGCACGAATACGCAGTATTTT. It translates to CASSPAGRGTNTQYF.

This clonotype has a count of ten or more. The chain carries TRBV20-1 and TRBJ1-3; tentative D call: TRBD1 (5 bases). The CDR3 totals 14 residues. Trimming removed 3 bases at V and 2 bases at J, with 11 bases between. Germline V gives CDR1 DFQATT, CDR2 SNEGSKA (reference sequence). The CDR3 region is CSARRTRTGNTIYF. CDR3 bases: TGCAGTGCTAGGCGGACAAGAACTGGAAACACCATATATTTT.